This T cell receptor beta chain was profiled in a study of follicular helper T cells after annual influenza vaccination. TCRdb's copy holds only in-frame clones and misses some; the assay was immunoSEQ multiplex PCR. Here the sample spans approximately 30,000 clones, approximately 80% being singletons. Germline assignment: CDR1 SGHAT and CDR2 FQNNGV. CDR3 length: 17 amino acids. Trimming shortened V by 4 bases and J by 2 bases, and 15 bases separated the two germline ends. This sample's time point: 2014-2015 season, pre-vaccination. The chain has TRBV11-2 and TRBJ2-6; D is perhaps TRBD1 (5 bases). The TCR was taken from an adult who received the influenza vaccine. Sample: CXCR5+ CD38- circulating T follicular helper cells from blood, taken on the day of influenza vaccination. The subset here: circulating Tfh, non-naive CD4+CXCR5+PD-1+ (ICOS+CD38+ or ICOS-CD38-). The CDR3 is CASSSGPLQAGANVLTF. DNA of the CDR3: TGTGCCAGCAGCTCAGGGCCCCTCCAGGCTGGGGCCAACGTCCTGACTTTC.